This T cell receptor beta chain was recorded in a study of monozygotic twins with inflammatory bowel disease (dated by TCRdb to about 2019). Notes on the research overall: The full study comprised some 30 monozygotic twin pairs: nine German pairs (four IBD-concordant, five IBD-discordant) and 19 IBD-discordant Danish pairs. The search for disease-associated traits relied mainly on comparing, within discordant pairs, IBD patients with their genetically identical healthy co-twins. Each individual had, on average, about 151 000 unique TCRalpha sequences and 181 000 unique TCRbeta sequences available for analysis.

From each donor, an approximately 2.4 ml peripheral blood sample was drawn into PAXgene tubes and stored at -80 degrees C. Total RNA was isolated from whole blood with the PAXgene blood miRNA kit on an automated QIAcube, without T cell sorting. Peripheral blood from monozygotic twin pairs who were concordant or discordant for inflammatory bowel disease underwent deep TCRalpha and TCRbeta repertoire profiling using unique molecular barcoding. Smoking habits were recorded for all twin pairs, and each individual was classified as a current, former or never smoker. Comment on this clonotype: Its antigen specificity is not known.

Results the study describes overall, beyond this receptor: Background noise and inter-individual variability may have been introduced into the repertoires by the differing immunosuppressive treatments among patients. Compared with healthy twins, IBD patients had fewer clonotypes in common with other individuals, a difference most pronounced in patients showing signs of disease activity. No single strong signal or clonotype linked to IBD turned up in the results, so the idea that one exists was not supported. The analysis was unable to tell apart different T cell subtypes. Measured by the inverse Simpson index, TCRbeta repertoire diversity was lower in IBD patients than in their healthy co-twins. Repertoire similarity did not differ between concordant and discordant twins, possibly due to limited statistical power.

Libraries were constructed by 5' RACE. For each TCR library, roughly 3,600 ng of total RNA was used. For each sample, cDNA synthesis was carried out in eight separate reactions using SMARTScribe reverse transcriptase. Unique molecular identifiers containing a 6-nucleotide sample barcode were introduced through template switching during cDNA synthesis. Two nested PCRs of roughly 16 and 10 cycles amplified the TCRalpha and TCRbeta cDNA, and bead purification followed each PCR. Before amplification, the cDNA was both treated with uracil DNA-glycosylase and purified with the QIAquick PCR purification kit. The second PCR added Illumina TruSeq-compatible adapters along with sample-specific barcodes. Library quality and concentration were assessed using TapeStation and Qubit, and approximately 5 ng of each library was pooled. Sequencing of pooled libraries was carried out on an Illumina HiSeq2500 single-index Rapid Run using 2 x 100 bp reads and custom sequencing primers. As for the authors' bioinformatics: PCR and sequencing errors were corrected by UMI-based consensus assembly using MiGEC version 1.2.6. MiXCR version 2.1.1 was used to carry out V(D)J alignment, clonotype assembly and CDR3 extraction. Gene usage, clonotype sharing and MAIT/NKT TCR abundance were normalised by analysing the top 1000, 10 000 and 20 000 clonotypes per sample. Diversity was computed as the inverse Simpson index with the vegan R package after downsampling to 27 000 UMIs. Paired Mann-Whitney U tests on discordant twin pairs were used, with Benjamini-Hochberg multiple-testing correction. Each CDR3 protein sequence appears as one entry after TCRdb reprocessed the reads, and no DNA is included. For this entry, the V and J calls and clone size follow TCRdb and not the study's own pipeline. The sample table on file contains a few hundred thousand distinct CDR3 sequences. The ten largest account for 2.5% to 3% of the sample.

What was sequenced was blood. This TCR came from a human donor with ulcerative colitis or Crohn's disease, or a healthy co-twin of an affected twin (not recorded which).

CDR3 loop: CASSPLPRGREQFF. Here the chain combines TRBV7-8 and TRBJ2-1; TCRdb's assignment of TRBD1 cannot be checked, as there is no DNA. The germline V gene gives CDR1 as SGHVS and CDR2 as FQNEAQ. Taken from cysteine to phenylalanine, the CDR3 has 14 residues. No DNA is listed.